The 19 T cell receptor beta chains below all came from one sample that was sequenced in a study of blood T cell repertoires in COVID-19. This table comes from immunoSEQ multiplex PCR, and its TCRdb copy is limited to in-frame clones, with some not included. This table has about 100,000 clones, approximately 80% appearing once. Sequencing was performed on peripheral blood. Source of these receptors: a woman between 65 and 79 years old with acute or convalescent COVID-19.

The V call is TRBV6-5, the J call TRBJ1-2, with TRBD1 identical over 9 bases. Germline V gene lookup returns CDR1 MNHEY and CDR2 SVGAGI. This CDR3 is built from 15 residues. With V trimmed by 5 bases and J by 2 bases, 6 bases remained unmatched. CDR3: CASSNPGTGNYGYTF. CDR3 coding DNA: TGTGCCAGCAGTAACCCCGGGACAGGGAACTATGGCTACACCTTC.

This clone was seen a handful of times. The rearrangement links TRBV6-5 to TRBJ1-3; 8 nucleotides match TRBD1. There are 14 residues in the CDR3. V lost 4 bases and J lost 2; bases outside the gene matches: 1. Germline assignment: CDR1 MNHEY and CDR2 SVGAGI. CDR3 sequence: CASSSGGTGNTIYF. The CDR3 DNA sequence: TGTGCCAGCAGTTCAGGGGGCACTGGAAACACCATATATTTT.

The chain is built from TRBV28 and TRBJ1-5, with D possibly TRBD1 on 6 matching bases. Germline values: CDR1 MDHEN, CDR2 SYDVKM. Trimming took 6 bases from V and 4 from J, leaving 16 bases between them. The CDR3 spans 15 residues. The CDR3 sequence: CASSSGPGDNQPQHF. CDR3 DNA: TGTGCCAGCAGCTCTGGCCCAGGGGATAATCAGCCCCAGCATTTT.

The rearrangement links TRBV6-5 to TRBJ1-1; the match to TRBD1 covers 8 bases. Looked up from germline, CDR1 is MNHEY and CDR2 is SVGAGI. V lost 2 bases to trimming and J lost 4 bases; unmatched junction nucleotides: 6. The CDR3 contains 15 residues. CDR3 protein: CASSYGTGGGTEAFF. CDR3 coding DNA: TGTGCCAGCAGTTACGGAACAGGGGGGGGCACTGAAGCTTTCTTT.

CDR3 sequence: CASSVVQGPQETQYF. DNA for the CDR3: TGTGCCAGCAGCGTAGTCCAGGGCCCACAAGAGACCCAGTACTTC. V and J are TRBV9 and TRBJ2-5; D might be TRBD1 (5 bases). CDR1 is SGDLS and CDR2 is YYNGEE in the germline V gene. Trimming cost V 0 bases and J 2 bases, with 11 bases left between them. This CDR3 contains 15 residues.

V usage is TRBV13 and J usage is TRBJ2-7; TRBD1 matches at 8 bases. The V segment lost 5 bases and the J segment 2 bases; nucleotides outside the gene matches: 5. Germline CDR1 PRHDT, CDR2 FYEKMQ (reference sequence). The CDR3 totals 14 residues. The CDR3 nucleotides read TGTGCCAGCAGCCCCGGACAGGGCACCTACGAGCAGTACTTC. Translated, it gives CASSPGQGTYEQYF.

This chain joins TRBV7-9 and TRBJ1-6; TRBD1 matches at 7 bases. V trimming: 3 bases; J trimming: 9 bases; junction bases outside the gene matches: 5. The V gene's germline CDR1 is SEHNR and CDR2 FQNEAQ (reference sequence). There are 14 residues in the CDR3. CDR3 coding DNA: TGTGCCAGCAGCTTGGGACAGAGCGGTTCACCCCTCCACTTT. It codes for CASSLGQSGSPLHF. The entire variable domain, with the rest obtained from reference TRBV7-9 and TRBJ1-6, is as follows: DTGVSQNPRHKITKRGQNVTFRCDPISEHNRLYWYRQTLGQGPEFLTYFQNEAQLEKSRLLSDRFSAERPKGSFSTLEIQRTEQGDSAMYLCASSLGQSGSPLHFGNGTRLTVT.

V and J are TRBV29-1 and TRBJ2-3; D is undetermined. The CDR3 is 13 residues long. Germline assignment: CDR1 SQVTM and CDR2 ANQGSEA. V was clipped by 3 bases and J by 1 base, with 8 bases between them. CDR3 loop: CSVEPQRTDTQYF. In DNA form, the CDR3 reads TGCAGCGTTGAGCCACAGCGCACAGATACGCAGTATTTT.

A single count supports this clone. The chain carries TRBV5-1 and TRBJ1-2, with 7 nucleotides matching TRBD1. Germline V gene sequence: CDR1 SGHRS, CDR2 YFSETQ. V shed 1 base and J 10 bases; nucleotides not matched to a gene: 7. The CDR3 runs to 13 residues. This CDR3 reads CASSLSSGQDYTF. The CDR3 coding sequence is TGCGCCAGCAGCTTGTCCAGTGGACAGGACTACACCTTC. Variable domain in full (rest from reference TRBV5-1 and TRBJ1-2): KAGVTQTPRYLIKTRGQQVTLSCSPISGHRSVSWYQQTPGQGLQFLFEYFSETQRNKGNFPGRFSGRQFSNSRSEMNVSTLELGDSALYLCASSLSSGQDYTFGSGTRLTVV.

The chain links TRBV5-6 to TRBJ2-3, with D possibly matching TRBD1 (7 bases). This CDR3 has 15 amino acids. CDR1 and CDR2 from the germline V gene are SGHDT and YYEEEE. V lost 6 bases and J 3 bases, leaving 17 bases between the germline ends. This CDR3 is CASTPTGRSTDTQYF. The CDR3 DNA reads TGTGCCAGCACTCCGACAGGGAGGTCGACAGATACGCAGTATTTT.

This clone was seen only a few times. V gene TRBV10-3 combines with J gene TRBJ2-7; TRBD2 aligns across 10 bases. Per germline, CDR1 ENHRY and CDR2 SYGVKD. The ends lost 7 bases at V and 0 bases at J; junction bases unmatched: 6. The CDR3 consists of 15 residues. The CDR3 nucleotides read TGTGCCATCACCGAACTAGCGGGGAGCTCCTACGAGCAGTACTTC. This translates into CAITELAGSSYEQYF.

The chain has TRBV19 and TRBJ1-1; perhaps TRBD1 as D (6 bases). V lost 5 bases to trimming and J lost 10 bases, with 26 bases between them. The CDR3 extends over 16 amino acids. CDR1 is LNHDA, CDR2 SQIVND, per germline (reference sequence). The CDR3 protein is CASSLNSGHPLGVAFF. DNA of the CDR3: TGTGCCAGTAGTCTCAACTCGGGACATCCCCTTGGGGTAGCTTTCTTT.

The chain employs TRBV5-1 and TRBJ2-3; 7 positions agree with TRBD1. V lost 4 bases to trimming and J lost 2 bases; unmatched junction nucleotides: 7. Germline V gives CDR1 SGHRS, CDR2 YFSETQ. The CDR3 consists of 15 residues. The CDR3 nucleotides are TGCGCCAGCAGCGTGACAGGGTCGTACACAGATACGCAGTATTTT. Translated: CASSVTGSYTDTQYF.

CDR3 sequence reads: CAISVVIAGELFF. CDR3 DNA sequence: TGTGCCATCAGTGTGGTGATAGCGGGGGAGCTGTTTTTT. The chain employs TRBV10-3 and TRBJ2-2; TRBD2 might be the D (5 bases). There are 13 residues in the CDR3. V was shortened by 4 bases and J by 8 bases, with 11 bases between the two germline ends. CDR1 ENHRY and CDR2 SYGVKD come from the germline V gene.

This clone was picked up a small number of times. The chain employs TRBV19 and TRBJ1-1; D gene unclear. The CDR3 spans 10 residues. V was pared by 10 bases and J by 6 bases, with 9 bases between. Germline CDR1 is LNHDA and CDR2 is SQIVND (reference sequence). CDR3 sequence (DNA): TGTGCCACTGGGCGGGCTGAAGCTTTCTTT. Its translation is CATGRAEAFF.

In its sample, this clone was seen a few times. The chain links TRBV2 to TRBJ1-6; no clear D. The CDR3 is 11 residues long. Germline V gene sequence: CDR1 SNHLY, CDR2 FYNNEI. V lost 4 bases and J 10 bases, leaving 5 bases between the germline ends. The CDR3 bases are TGTGCCAGCAGTGTAATATCACCCCTCCACTTT. Translation gives CASSVISPLHF. Looking up the rest from reference TRBV2 and TRBJ1-6 gives the full variable domain: EPEVTQTPSHQVTQMGQEVILRCVPISNHLYFYWYRQILGQKVEFLVSFYNNEISEKSEIFDDQFSVERPDGSNFTLKIRSTKLEDSAMYFCASSVISPLHFGNGTRLTVT.

This clone was counted once. The rearrangement uses TRBV7-2 and TRBJ1-5; D is ambiguous. The CDR3 consists of 15 residues. The germline gives CDR1 SGHTA, CDR2 FQGNSA. The V gene lost 1 base and the J gene lost 5 bases, with 12 bases spanning the gap. The CDR3 loop is CASSLEVSGHQPQHF. The CDR3 coding sequence is TGTGCCAGCAGCTTAGAGGTGTCAGGCCATCAGCCCCAGCATTTT.

The rearrangement links TRBV3-1 (or the pseudogene TRBV3-2) to TRBJ1-2, with 11 bases identical to TRBD1. V lost 4 bases and J lost 8; bases outside the gene matches: 6. The length of the CDR3 is 14 residues. The germline CDR1 and CDR2 sequences are LGHDT and YNNKEL (reference sequence). This chain's CDR3 is CASSPGQGAFGYTF. As DNA, the CDR3 is TGTGCCAGCAGCCCCGGACAGGGGGCATTCGGCTACACCTTC.

The CDR3 sequence: CASSQAQGMELFF. The CDR3 bases are TGCGCCAGCAGCCAAGCGCAGGGAATGGAGCTGTTTTTT. The gene calls are TRBV4-3 and TRBJ2-2; D may be TRBD1 (5 bases). Germline CDR1 and CDR2: LGHNA and YSLEER. This CDR3 has 13 residues. V lost 1 base, J lost 10 bases, and 10 bases lay in between.